This T cell receptor beta chain was obtained from a study of sequential checkpoint blockade in melanoma. Stated treatment: randomized to nivolumab then ipilimumab (arm A) or the reverse (arm B). Produced via immunoSEQ multiplex PCR; TCRdb's table is partial and in-frame only. The sample contains fewer than 35,000 clones, 86% of which appear only once. The V and J ends lost 5 bases and 5 bases, in that order; junction bases with no gene match: 7. Germline V gene lookup returns CDR1 MDHEN and CDR2 SYDVKM. The CDR3 contains 15 residues. This TCR came from a human donor with melanoma. Sequencing used CD8+ T cells sorted from blood (inferred from file names), obtained from a patient given nivolumab and ipilimumab in sequence. The chain employs TRBV28 and TRBJ2-2; TRBD1 matches 8 bases. The CDR3 sequence: CASSPRQGKTGELFF. The CDR3 nucleotides are TGTGCCAGCAGTCCGCGACAGGGGAAGACCGGGGAGCTGTTTTTT.